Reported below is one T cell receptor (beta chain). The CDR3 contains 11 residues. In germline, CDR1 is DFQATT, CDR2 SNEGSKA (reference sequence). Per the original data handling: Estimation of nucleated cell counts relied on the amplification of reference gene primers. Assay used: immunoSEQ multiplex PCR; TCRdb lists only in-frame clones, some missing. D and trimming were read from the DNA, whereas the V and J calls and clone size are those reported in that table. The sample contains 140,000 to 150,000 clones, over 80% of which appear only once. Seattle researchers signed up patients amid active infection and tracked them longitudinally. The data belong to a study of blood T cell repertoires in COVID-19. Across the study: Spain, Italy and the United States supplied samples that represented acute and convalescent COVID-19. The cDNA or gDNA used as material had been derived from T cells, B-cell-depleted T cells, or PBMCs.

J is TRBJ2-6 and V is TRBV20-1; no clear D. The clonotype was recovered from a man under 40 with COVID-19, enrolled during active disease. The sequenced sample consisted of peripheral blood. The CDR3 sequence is CSAPGANVLTF. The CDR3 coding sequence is TGCAGCGCTCCGGGGGCCAACGTCCTGACTTTC.